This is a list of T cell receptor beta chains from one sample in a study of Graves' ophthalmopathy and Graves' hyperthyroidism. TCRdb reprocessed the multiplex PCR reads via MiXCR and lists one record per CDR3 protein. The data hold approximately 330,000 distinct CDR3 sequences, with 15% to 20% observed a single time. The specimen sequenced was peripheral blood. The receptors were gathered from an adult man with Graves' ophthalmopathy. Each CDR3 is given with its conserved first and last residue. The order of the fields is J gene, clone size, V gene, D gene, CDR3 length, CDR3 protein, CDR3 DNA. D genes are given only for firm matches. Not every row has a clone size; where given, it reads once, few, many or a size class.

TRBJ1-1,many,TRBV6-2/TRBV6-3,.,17,CASSTIRRVRMNTEAFF,TGTGCCAGCAGTACCATCCGCAGGGTTCGGATGAACACTGAAGCTTTCTTT
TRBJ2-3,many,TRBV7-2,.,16,CASSLRQRGITDTQYF,TGTGCCAGCAGCTTAAGACAACGGGGGATCACAGATACGCAGTATTTT
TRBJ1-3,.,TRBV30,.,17,CAWIQGPLRASGNTIYF,TGTGCCTGGATTCAGGGACCGCTTCGGGCTTCTGGAAACACCATATATTTT
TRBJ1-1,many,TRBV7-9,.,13,CASSPPARVGAFF,TGTGCCAGCAGCCCCCCAGCGAGGGTGGGAGCTTTCTTT
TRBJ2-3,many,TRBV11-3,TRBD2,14,CASSFRGSVDTQYF,TGTGCCAGCAGCTTCCGCGGGAGTGTAGATACGCAGTATTTT
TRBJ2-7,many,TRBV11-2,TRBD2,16,CASSLDGSGFPYEQYF,TGTGCCAGCAGCTTAGACGGTAGCGGGTTTCCCTACGAGCAGTACTTC
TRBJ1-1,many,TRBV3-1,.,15,CASSQDLRGRTEAFF,TGTGCCAGCAGCCAAGATCTTCGGGGGCGAACTGAAGCTTTCTTT
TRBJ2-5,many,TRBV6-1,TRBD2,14,CASKKREAMETQYF,TGTGCCAGCAAGAAGCGGGAGGCGATGGAGACCCAGTACTTC
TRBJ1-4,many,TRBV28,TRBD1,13,CASSQGGSEKLFF,TGTGCCAGCAGTCAGGGGGGGAGTGAAAAACTGTTTTTT
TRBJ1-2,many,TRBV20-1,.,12,CSARDQNYGYTF,TGCAGTGCTAGAGATCAGAACTATGGCTACACCTTC
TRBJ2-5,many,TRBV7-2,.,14,CASSPNSFEETQYF,TGTGCCAGCAGCCCCAATTCGTTTGAAGAGACCCAGTACTTC
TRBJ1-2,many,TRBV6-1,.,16,CASSPTLQGLRYGYTF,TGTGCCAGCAGTCCAACGTTGCAGGGGCTTCGCTATGGCTACACCTTC
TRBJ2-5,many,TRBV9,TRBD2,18,CASSVGPAKREVAETQYF,TGTGCCAGCAGCGTAGGACCGGCAAAGCGGGAGGTGGCGGAGACCCAGTACTTC
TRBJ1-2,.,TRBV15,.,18,CATSRDGYGQGGVYGYTF,TGTGCCACCAGCAGAGATGGATATGGGCAAGGTGGGGTCTATGGCTACACCTTC
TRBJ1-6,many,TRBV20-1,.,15,CSARATRQGNSPLHF,TGCAGTGCTAGGGCTACCCGGCAGGGTAATTCACCCCTCCACTTT
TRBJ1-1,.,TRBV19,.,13,CASSVDGSTEAFF,TGTGCCAGTAGTGTCGATGGGAGCACTGAAGCTTTCTTT
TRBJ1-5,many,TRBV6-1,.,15,CASSRGWGPGQPQHF,TGTGCCAGCAGTCGCGGTTGGGGGCCCGGGCAGCCCCAGCATTTT
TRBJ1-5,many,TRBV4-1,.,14,CASSQVGGNQPQHF,TGCGCCAGCAGCCAAGTAGGGGGCAATCAGCCCCAGCATTTT
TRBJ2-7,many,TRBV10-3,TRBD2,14,CAINPGLDRHEQYF,TGTGCCATCAATCCGGGACTAGACCGCCACGAGCAGTACTTC
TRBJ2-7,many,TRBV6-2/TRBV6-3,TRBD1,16,CASNRHTGQSADEQYF,TGTGCCAGCAATCGACATACGGGACAGAGCGCCGACGAGCAGTACTTC
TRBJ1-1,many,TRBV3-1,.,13,CASSQGPSTEAFF,TGTGCCAGCAGCCAAGGCCCGAGCACTGAAGCTTTCTTT
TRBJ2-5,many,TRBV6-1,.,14,CASCDTDGQETQYF,TGTGCCAGCTGCGATACGGACGGGCAAGAGACCCAGTACTTC
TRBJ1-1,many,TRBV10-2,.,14,CASSDLESETEAFF,TGCGCCAGCAGTGACCTGGAGTCGGAGACTGAAGCTTTCTTT
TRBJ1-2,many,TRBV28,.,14,CASTPLGRAYGYTF,TGTGCCAGCACCCCGCTGGGGAGGGCCTATGGCTACACCTTC
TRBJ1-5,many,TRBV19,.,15,CASSGRVVSNQPQHF,TGTGCCAGTAGTGGCAGGGTGGTAAGCAATCAGCCCCAGCATTTT
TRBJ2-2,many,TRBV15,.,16,CATSRDNGILTGELFF,TGTGCCACCAGCAGAGACAACGGGATTCTCACCGGGGAGCTGTTTTTT
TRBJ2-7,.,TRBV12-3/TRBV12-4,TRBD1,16,CASSLGRTGGAYEQYF,TGTGCCAGCAGTTTAGGCCGGACAGGGGGTGCCTACGAGCAGTACTTC
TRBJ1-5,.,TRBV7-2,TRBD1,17,CASSLAAQGARNQPQHF,TGTGCCAGCAGCTTAGCAGCCCAGGGGGCCCGGAATCAGCCCCAGCATTTT
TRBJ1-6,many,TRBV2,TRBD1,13,CASSSGGNSPLHF,TGTGCCAGCAGTTCAGGGGGTAATTCACCCCTCCACTTT
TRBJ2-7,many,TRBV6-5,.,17,CASSFYRSGPSSYEQYF,TGTGCCAGCAGTTTCTATCGTTCGGGCCCAAGCTCCTACGAGCAGTACTTC
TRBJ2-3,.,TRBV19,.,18,CASSRSYPAGGAADTQYF,TGTGCCAGTAGTAGGAGTTACCCCGCCGGAGGGGCCGCAGATACGCAGTATTTT
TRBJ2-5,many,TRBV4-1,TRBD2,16,CASSRLLAGGRETQYF,TGCGCCAGCAGCCGCTTACTAGCGGGAGGGCGTGAGACCCAGTACTTC
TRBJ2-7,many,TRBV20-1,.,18,CSAPGVGLAEDRGREQYF,TGCAGTGCTCCAGGGGTTGGGCTAGCGGAGGACCGCGGAAGGGAGCAGTACTTC
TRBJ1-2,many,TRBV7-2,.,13,CASSEMGVWGYTF,TGTGCCAGCAGCGAGATGGGGGTCTGGGGCTACACCTTC
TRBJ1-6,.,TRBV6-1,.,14,CASRNYREGSPLHF,TGTGCCAGCAGAAACTACAGGGAGGGTTCACCCCTCCACTTT
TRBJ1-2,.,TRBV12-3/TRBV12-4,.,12,CASSFGGGGYTF,TGTGCCAGCAGTTTTGGGGGCGGCGGCTACACCTTC
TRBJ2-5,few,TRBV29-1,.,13,CSVDPEGLETQYF,TGCAGCGTTGATCCTGAGGGGTTAGAGACCCAGTACTTC
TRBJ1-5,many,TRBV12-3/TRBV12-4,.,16,CASTTPGGPINQPQHF,TGTGCCAGCACCACGCCGGGGGGACCTATCAATCAGCCCCAGCATTTT
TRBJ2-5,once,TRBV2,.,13,CASSDRGMGTQYF,TGTGCCAGCAGTGACAGGGGCATGGGGACCCAGTACTTC
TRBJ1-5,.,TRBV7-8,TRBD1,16,CASSLGQGRGNQPQHF,TGTGCCAGCAGCCTCGGACAGGGTAGGGGCAATCAGCCCCAGCATTTT
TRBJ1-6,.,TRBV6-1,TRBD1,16,CASSPRGQGVNSPLHF,TGTGCCAGCAGTCCAAGGGGACAGGGTGTAAATTCACCCCTCCACTTT
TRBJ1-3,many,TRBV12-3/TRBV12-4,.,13,CASHRGSGNTIYF,TGCGCCAGCCACCGCGGCTCTGGAAACACCATATATTTT
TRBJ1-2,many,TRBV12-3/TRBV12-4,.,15,CASSLSHRANYGYTF,TGTGCCAGCAGTTTAAGTCACAGAGCTAACTATGGCTACACCTTC
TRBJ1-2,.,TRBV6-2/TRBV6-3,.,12,CASSEGRYGYTF,TGTGCCAGCAGTGAGGGGCGATATGGCTACACCTTC
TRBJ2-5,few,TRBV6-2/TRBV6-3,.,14,CASSYTLIQETQYF,TGTGCCAGCAGTTACACCCTCATCCAAGAGACCCAGTACTTC
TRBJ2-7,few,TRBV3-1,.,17,CASSQDVAGAFYYEQYF,TGTGCCAGCAGCCAAGATGTGGCAGGGGCCTTCTACTACGAGCAGTACTTC
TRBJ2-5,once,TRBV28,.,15,CASSLRGTQQETQYF,TGTGCCAGCAGTTTACGGGGCACACAACAAGAGACCCAGTACTTC
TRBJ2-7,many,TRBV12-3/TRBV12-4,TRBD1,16,CASSLVRTGGRVEQYF,TGTGCCAGCAGTTTAGTCCGGACAGGGGGCAGGGTCGAGCAGTACTTC
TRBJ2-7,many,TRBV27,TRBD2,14,CASSFASGAYEQYF,TGTGCCAGCAGTTTCGCTAGCGGGGCCTACGAGCAGTACTTC
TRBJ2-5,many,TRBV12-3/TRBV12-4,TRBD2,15,CASSLASGGRETQYF,TGTGCCAGCAGTTTAGCGTCGGGGGGTAGAGAGACCCAGTACTTC
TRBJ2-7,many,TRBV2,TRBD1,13,CASSATGGGEQYF,TGTGCCAGCAGTGCCACAGGGGGTGGAGAGCAGTACTTC
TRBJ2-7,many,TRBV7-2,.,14,CASSEPGRNYEQYF,TGTGCCAGCAGCGAACCGGGACGGAACTACGAGCAGTACTTC
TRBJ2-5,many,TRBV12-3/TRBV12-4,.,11,CASSLGSAQYF,TGTGCCAGCAGTCTAGGGTCGGCCCAGTACTTC
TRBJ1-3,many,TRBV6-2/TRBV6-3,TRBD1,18,CASSPWGQGREDGNTIYF,TGTGCCAGCAGTCCCTGGGGACAGGGGCGAGAGGATGGAAACACCATATATTTT